One and the same sample provided the 7 T cell receptor beta chains below, sequenced in a study of shared clonotypes between healthy human individuals. The naive CD8 population came from CD45RO-negative cells selected for CCR7, without terminally differentiated effector memory CD45RA+ cells. TCRdb keeps only in-frame clones here, not all; method: immunoSEQ multiplex PCR. The data contain about 2.1 million clones, roughly 95% of them singletons. Sequenced: naive CD8+ T cells from PBMCs. All receptors come from a young man in good health. Some clones in this sample may be carry-over from other donors' samples.

This clone has only a few counts. The sample carries other DNA sequences with the same CDR3. The chain is built from TRBV7-8 and TRBJ2-5, with D uncertain. The germline CDR1 and CDR2 sequences are SGHVS and FQNEAQ. The CDR3 is 11 amino acids. The germline V and J ends were trimmed by 3 bases and 2 bases, with 1 base remaining between them. This chain's CDR3 is CASSFQETQYF. The CDR3, as DNA: TGTGCCAGCAGCTTTCAAGAGACCCAGTACTTC.

Note on this clone: At one end, the junction sequence differs from germline, possibly due to a read error. The gene calls are TRBV29-1 and TRBJ1-6, with TRBD1 identical over 7 bases. This CDR3 is built from 8 residues. Per germline, CDR1 SQVTM and CDR2 ANQGSEA. The CDR3 DNA is TGCAGCGTTGTGGGGGACAGATTT. The encoded protein is CSVVGDRF.

Regarding this clone: The same CDR3 also results from other DNA sequences found in this sample. The chain recombines TRBV5-1 with TRBJ2-3; TRBD2 aligns across 12 bases. V lost 4 bases and J lost 2; bases outside the gene matches: 5. Looked up from germline, CDR1 is SGHRS and CDR2 is YFSETQ. The CDR3 contains 16 residues. CDR3 amino acids: CASSGRLAGATDTQYF. DNA for the CDR3: TGCGCCAGCAGCGGGAGACTAGCGGGAGCCACAGATACGCAGTATTTT. The full variable domain, in which reference TRBV5-1 and TRBJ2-3 provide the parts outside the CDR3, is KAGVTQTPRYLIKTRGQQVTLSCSPISGHRSVSWYQQTPGQGLQFLFEYFSETQRNKGNFPGRFSGRQFSNSRSEMNVSTLELGDSALYLCASSGRLAGATDTQYFGPGTRLTVL.

The chain carries TRBV2 and TRBJ1-1; D unclear. Between the trimmed V and J ends, which lost 10 bases and 3 bases, there was a span of 15 bases. Germline CDR1 is SNHLY and CDR2 is FYNNEI. CDR3 length: 13 amino acids. CDR3 residues: CAITQRIDTEAFF. CDR3 nucleotides: TGTGCCATCACCCAGAGGATAGACACTGAAGCTTTCTTT.

The V call is TRBV5-5, the J call TRBJ2-7; a possible D gene is TRBD2 (5 bases). The V gene's germline CDR1 is SGHKS and CDR2 YYEKEE (reference sequence). V lost 0 bases and J 3 bases, leaving 16 bases between the germline ends. The CDR3 consists of 16 residues. CDR3 sequence (DNA): TGTGCCAGCAGCTTGGCAGAACGGGGTGGAAACTACGAGCAGTACTTC. Translation gives CASSLAERGGNYEQYF.

For the CDR3, the DNA is TGTGCCAGCAGCTCGACAAGCGAGCAGTACTTC. Translation gives CASSSTSEQYF. The chain joins TRBV5-4 to TRBJ2-7; D is ambiguous. V gave up 3 bases and J gave up 6 bases, with 7 bases separating them. CDR3 length: 11 amino acids. Germline lookup yields CDR1 SGHNT and CDR2 YYREEE (reference sequence).

The V and J genes are TRBV5-4 and TRBJ2-1, with unresolved D. Germline V lookup: CDR1 SGHNT, CDR2 YYREEE (reference sequence). This CDR3 has 17 amino acids. With 1 base removed from V and 1 base from J, the gap between germline ends came to 15 bases. The CDR3 region is CASSLYVGLLSYNEQFF. The CDR3, as DNA: TGTGCCAGCAGCTTGTATGTGGGCCTCTTGTCCTACAATGAGCAGTTCTTC.